A single sample is the source of the 9 T cell receptor beta chains below, sequenced in a study of read filtering for tumor transcriptome and immune sequencing. Molecular barcoded adaptors covering alpha/delta and beta/gamma chains were used on about 390 ng RNA. Each CDR3 protein is one row after TCRdb ran MiXCR on the reads. Found here are 50,000 or so distinct CDR3 sequences, roughly 19% of them singletons; the top ten hold about 16%. Sequenced material: a population of CD138-negative cells sorted from bone marrow. Source of these receptors: a donor at least 40 years old with multiple myeloma.

Many counts were recorded for this clonotype. The J gene is TRBJ2-1, the V gene TRBV3-1; 7 nucleotides line up with TRBD2. V dropped 0 bases and J dropped 5; count of bases not matched to a gene: 10. The CDR3 sequence is 17 residues long. Germline V lookup: CDR1 LGHDT, CDR2 YNNKEL (reference sequence). The CDR3 region has the DNA TGTGCCAGCAGCCAAGAACGGCGCGGGAGAGTACACAATGAGCAGTTCTTC. Translated, it gives CASSQERRGRVHNEQFF.

Comment on this clonotype: A much more abundant neighbour one base away suggests this may be a read error. The chain recombines TRBV12-3 or TRBV12-4 with TRBJ2-2; TRBD2 is a possible D gene (7 bases). The ends were cut back, 8 bases at V and 0 bases at J, with 22 bases in the middle. The CDR3 loop spans 18 amino acids. The CDR3 bases are TGTGCCAGCGGGGAGGGGGGCGGTGGGATCCCGAACACCGGGGAGCTGTTTTTT. Translated, it gives CASGEGGGGIPNTGELFF.

This clonotype appeared a few times. This sequence joins TRBV11-2 and TRBJ1-5, with D unclear. Trimming pared 2 bases from V and 2 bases from J, leaving 4 bases between. The CDR3 covers 13 residues. CDR1 and CDR2 from the germline V gene are SGHAT and FQNNGV. The CDR3 DNA reads as TGTGCCAGCAGCTTAACGGGCAATCAGCCCCAGCATTTT. This codes for CASSLTGNQPQHF.

This clonotype was recorded many times. The V call is TRBV14, the J call TRBJ1-4; D gene ambiguous. The CDR3 sequence is 15 residues long. V was cut by 2 bases and J by 8 bases, with 15 bases left in between. The germline V gene encodes CDR1 SGHDN and CDR2 FVKESK. CDR3 sequence: CASSQNGDVSEKLFF. The CDR3 DNA is TGTGCCAGCAGCCAAAATGGGGATGTCTCGGAAAAACTGTTTTTT.

Remarks on this clonotype: With a much larger clone just one base away, this may be a read error. The chain carries TRBV3-1 and TRBJ1-1; TRBD1 is a possible D gene (5 bases). The CDR3 covers 14 residues. Germline V gene data show CDR1 as LGHDT and CDR2 as YNNKEL (reference sequence). CDR3 residues: CASSQDLGSVGALF. In DNA, the CDR3 is TGTGCCAGCAGCCAAGATCTGGGTTCTGTTGGGGCTCTCTTT.

This clonotype appeared many times. The chain has TRBV11-3 and TRBJ2-3; TRBD1 matches 7 bases. Germline assignment: CDR1 SGHNT and CDR2 YENEEA. CDR3 length: 18 residues. Losses at the gene ends were 0 bases for V and 8 bases for J; bases not matched to a gene: 17. As DNA, the CDR3 is TGTGCCAGCAGCTTAGATCGGGACAGTGGGCTAGTGATTGCTACGCAGTATTTT. Translating it yields CASSLDRDSGLVIATQYF.

This sequence joins TRBV20-1 and TRBJ2-4; D gene unclear. Germline V gene lookup returns CDR1 DFQATT and CDR2 SNEGSKA (reference sequence). The CDR3 totals 13 residues. V lost 5 bases to trimming and J lost 4 bases, with 12 bases between them. CDR3 in DNA: TGCAGTGCTTCCGGCAGGTCAAAAAACATTCAGTACTTC. As protein: CSASGRSKNIQYF.

This clonotype was detected ten times or more. V gene TRBV5-1 combines with J gene TRBJ2-1; perhaps TRBD2 as D (5 bases). CDR1 is SGHRS and CDR2 is YFSETQ in the germline V gene. The CDR3 covers 13 residues. The germline V and J ends were trimmed by 0 bases and 5 bases, with 6 bases remaining between them. The CDR3 is CASSLVLDNEQFF. In nucleotides, the CDR3 is TGCGCCAGCAGCTTGGTACTAGACAATGAGCAGTTCTTC.

Turning to this clonotype: This may come from a read error, since a much larger clone is one base off. This chain links TRBV11-2 with TRBJ1-4; D is undetermined. CDR1 is SGHAT, CDR2 FQNNGV, per germline. The CDR3 runs 13 residues. CDR3 nucleotide sequence: TGTGGCAGCAGCTTAGTTGCGGATGAAAAACTGTTTTTT. It is translated as CGSSLVADEKLFF.